This T cell receptor (beta chain) originates from a study of cytomegalovirus exposure and HLA in healthy donors. Study findings and constraints: Overall, about 160 TCR beta chains were annotated as cytomegalovirus-associated. When analyzed later, the rates of TCR association showed variation by HLA locus, with DRB1 the most and HLA-C the fewest.

With 60 Vbeta and 13 Jbeta primers, the PCR was carried out. The table came from immunoSEQ multiplex PCR; TCRdb's copy has only in-frame clones and leaves some out. This table has roughly 79,000 clones, roughly 80% appearing once. CDR1 is MNHNS and CDR2 is SASEGT in the germline V gene. The ends were cut back, 6 bases at V and 4 bases at J, with 9 bases in the middle. The CDR3 spans 13 residues. Turning to this clone: Antigen specificity is unknown.

The clonotype was recovered from a woman between 50 and 59 years old in good health and CMV-seropositive. Sequenced sample: PBMCs. The rearrangement joins TRBV6-1 to TRBJ2-2, with D possibly TRBD2 on 5 matching bases. CDR3 coding DNA: TGTGCCAGCAGGCCCGGAGGCACCGGGGAGCTGTTTTTT. Protein product: CASRPGGTGELFF.